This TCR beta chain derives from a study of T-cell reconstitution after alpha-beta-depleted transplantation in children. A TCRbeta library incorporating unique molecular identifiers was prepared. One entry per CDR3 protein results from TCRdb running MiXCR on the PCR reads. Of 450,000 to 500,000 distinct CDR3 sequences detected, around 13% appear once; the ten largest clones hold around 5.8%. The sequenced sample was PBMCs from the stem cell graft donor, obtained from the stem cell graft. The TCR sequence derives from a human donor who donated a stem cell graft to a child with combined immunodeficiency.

The DNA of the CDR3 is TGCAGTGCTAGAACGTTCGAGGGCCAAGATACGCAGTATTTT. This encodes CSARTFEGQDTQYF. V and J are TRBV20-1 and TRBJ2-3, with a tentative D call TRBD2 (5 bases). The germline V and J ends were trimmed by 2 bases and 5 bases, with 14 bases remaining between them. In germline, CDR1 is DFQATT, CDR2 SNEGSKA (reference sequence). The CDR3 covers 14 residues.